The 11 T cell receptor beta chains below all came from one sample that was sequenced in a study of memory CD4+ T cells and cytomegalovirus serostatus. Using immunoSEQ multiplex PCR, the repertoire was profiled, and TCRdb retains in-frame clones only, with some absent. The sample has about 82,000 clones, over 80% seen once. Single viable CD3+CD4+CD8-CD45RO+ cells were sorted as the memory CD4+ T cells. The sequenced material came from memory CD4+ T cells from blood. These receptors all stem from an adult in good health and CMV-seronegative.

In this sample, this clone turned up once. This chain connects TRBV9 to TRBJ1-6; weak D call: TRBD1 (6 bases). This CDR3 region has 15 residues. Germline V lookup: CDR1 SGDLS, CDR2 YYNGEE. V gave up 0 bases and J gave up 10 bases, with 14 bases separating them. The CDR3 region has the DNA TGTGCCAGCAGCGTAGGAGGAGGGGGAGACTCACCCCTCCACTTT. This codes for CASSVGGGGDSPLHF.

The V gene is TRBV30, the J gene TRBJ1-2, with TRBD1 identical over 12 bases. Germline V gives CDR1 GTSNPN, CDR2 SVGIG (reference sequence). This CDR3 is built from 17 residues. Trimming cost V 2 bases and J 4 bases; bases outside gene matches: 11. The CDR3 bases are TGTGCCTGGAGTAAAGGGACAGGGGGCGAGGGAGGCTATGGCTACACCTTC. Encoded protein: CAWSKGTGGEGGYGYTF.

This clone was observed a handful of times. The junction departs from germline at one end; a sequencing error may be responsible. This chain connects TRBV7-7 to TRBJ1-5; no reliable D call. Germline lookup yields CDR1 SSHAT and CDR2 FNYEAQ (reference sequence). The CDR3 sequence is 15 residues long. The CDR3 region has the DNA TGTGCTAGCAGCTTGGATGAGGTTAGCAATCAGCCCCAGCATTTT. Encoded protein: CASSLDEVSNQPQHF.

The chain recombines TRBV5-1 with TRBJ1-2, with D possibly TRBD1 on 5 matching bases. Germline lookup yields CDR1 SGHRS and CDR2 YFSETQ. The CDR3 runs 13 residues. The ends were cut back, 8 bases at V and 1 base at J, with 12 bases in the middle. CDR3 coding DNA: TGCGCCAGTACAGGATGGGGTAACTATGGCTACACCTTC. This encodes CASTGWGNYGYTF. Together with reference TRBV5-1 and TRBJ1-2, the CDR3 gives the full variable domain: KAGVTQTPRYLIKTRGQQVTLSCSPISGHRSVSWYQQTPGQGLQFLFEYFSETQRNKGNFPGRFSGRQFSNSRSEMNVSTLELGDSALYLCASTGWGNYGYTFGSGTRLTVV.

This clone was found once. The chain uses TRBV15 and TRBJ1-2, with TRBD1 identical over 7 bases. Germline V gene sequence: CDR1 LNHNV, CDR2 YYDKDF (reference sequence). This CDR3 has 14 residues. V was pared by 5 bases and J by 1 base, with 4 bases of the junction left unmatched. CDR3 residues: CATSAGGNNYGYTF. For the CDR3, the DNA is TGTGCCACCAGCGCAGGGGGAAATAACTATGGCTACACCTTC.

CDR3 sequence: CAHRDRVFYGYTF. In nucleotides, the CDR3 is TGTGCCCACCGGGACAGAGTTTTTTATGGCTACACCTTC. The chain joins TRBV30 to TRBJ1-2; 7 bases are a match to TRBD1. The CDR3 has 13 residues. Trimming at V came to 8 bases and at J to 5 bases, leaving 11 bases not matched to a gene. Germline V gene lookup returns CDR1 GTSNPN and CDR2 SVGIG (reference sequence).

The V and J genes are TRBV19 and TRBJ2-3; 9 bases map to TRBD1. Germline V lookup: CDR1 LNHDA, CDR2 SQIVND (reference sequence). This CDR3 contains 13 residues. J lost 0 bases, V lost 11 bases, and 3 bases had no gene match. The CDR3 reads CASGTGSTDTQYF. The CDR3 bases are TGTGCCTCCGGGACAGGGAGCACAGATACGCAGTATTTT.

V usage is TRBV19 and J usage is TRBJ2-3; 7 nucleotides match TRBD2. CDR1 is LNHDA and CDR2 is SQIVND in the germline V gene (reference sequence). CDR3 length equals 15 residues. V lost 3 bases to trimming and J lost 6 bases; unmatched junction nucleotides: 9. This CDR3 reads CASSIGASGWDTQYF. DNA of the CDR3: TGTGCCAGTAGTATTGGAGCTAGCGGTTGGGATACGCAGTATTTT.

This clone was seen a single time. The chain links TRBV18 to TRBJ1-1; D uncertain. Trimming pared 4 bases from V and 0 bases from J, leaving 12 bases between. Germline CDR1 is KGHSH and CDR2 is LQKENI. The CDR3 consists of 15 residues. The CDR3 region has the DNA TGTGCCAGCTCACTTTCTGCAGGAATGAACACTGAAGCTTTCTTT. Translation: CASSLSAGMNTEAFF. Using reference TRBV18 and TRBJ1-1 for the parts outside the CDR3, the full variable domain is NAGVMQNPRHLVRRRGQEARLRCSPMKGHSHVYWYRQLPEEGLKFMVYLQKENIIDESGMPKERFSAEFPKEGPSILRIQQVVRGDSAAYFCASSLSAGMNTEAFFGQGTRLTVV.

The chain uses TRBV7-2 and TRBJ2-7; 7 bases agree with TRBD2. CDR3 length equals 16 residues. Germline V lookup: CDR1 SGHTA, CDR2 FQGNSA. After removal of 5 bases from V and 2 bases from J, the junction contained 12 bases not matched to a gene. The CDR3 sequence is CASSVDYRAGPYEQYF. The CDR3 DNA reads TGTGCCAGCAGCGTTGACTATCGAGCGGGGCCCTACGAGCAGTACTTC.

This chain links TRBV2 with TRBJ2-1; D is ambiguous. V shed 6 bases and J shed 7 bases, with 16 bases lying between them. The germline V gene encodes CDR1 SNHLY and CDR2 FYNNEI. This CDR3 has 14 residues. The CDR3 region is CASRVTVAGNEQFF. The CDR3 DNA is TGTGCCAGCAGGGTAACGGTAGCAGGAAATGAGCAGTTCTTC.